This paragraph reports one T cell receptor beta chain. Its antigen is currently unknown. One entry per CDR3 protein results from TCRdb running MiXCR on the 5' RACE reads. The sample includes 500,000 to 600,000 distinct CDR3 sequences, roughly 18% of them seen just once. These data originate in a study of T-cell memory formation after mild COVID-19. Study details: Largely donor-specific TCR clusters were found. Study findings and constraints: Some clones that responded turned up in pre-infection memory, which suggests that cross-reactive memory joined in.

The CDR3 runs to 16 residues. Trimming removed 3 bases from V and 0 bases from J, with 12 bases in between. Per germline, CDR1 SQVTM and CDR2 ANQGSEA. This TCR derives from an adult woman who had mild COVID-19 (a few samples of this study predate the infection). Cell type and time point are not known. Sequencing used PBMCs or a T cell subset sorted from them (not recorded which). This chain connects TRBV29-1 to TRBJ2-6, with D perhaps matching TRBD2 (5 bases). The CDR3 DNA is TGCAGCGTTGAGTACGGGATCCACTCTGGGGCCAACGTCCTGACTTTC. It is translated as CSVEYGIHSGANVLTF.